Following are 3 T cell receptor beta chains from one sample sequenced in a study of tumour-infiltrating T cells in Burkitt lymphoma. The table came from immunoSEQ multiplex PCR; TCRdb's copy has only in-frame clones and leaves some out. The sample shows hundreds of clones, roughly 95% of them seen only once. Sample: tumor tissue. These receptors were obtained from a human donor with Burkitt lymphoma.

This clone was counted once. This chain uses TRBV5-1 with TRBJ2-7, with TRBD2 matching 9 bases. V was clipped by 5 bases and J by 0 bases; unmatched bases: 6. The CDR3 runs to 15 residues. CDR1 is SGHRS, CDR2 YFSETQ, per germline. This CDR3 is CASRIGLASSYEQYF. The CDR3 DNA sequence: TGCGCCAGCAGAATCGGACTAGCGTCCTCCTACGAGCAGTACTTC.

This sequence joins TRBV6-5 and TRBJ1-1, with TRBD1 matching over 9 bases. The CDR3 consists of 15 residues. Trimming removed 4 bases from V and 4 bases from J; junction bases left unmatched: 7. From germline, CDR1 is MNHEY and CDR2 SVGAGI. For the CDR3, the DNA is TGTGCCAGCAGTTCGAGACAGGGGGTTCTCACTGAAGCTTTCTTT. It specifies CASSSRQGVLTEAFF.

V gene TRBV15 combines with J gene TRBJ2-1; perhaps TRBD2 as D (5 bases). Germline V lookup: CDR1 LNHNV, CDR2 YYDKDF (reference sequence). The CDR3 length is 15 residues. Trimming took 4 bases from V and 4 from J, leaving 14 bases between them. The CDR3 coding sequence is TGTGCCACCAGCACCCGGGATACCGTTTACAATGAGCAGTTCTTC. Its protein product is CATSTRDTVYNEQFF.